This T cell receptor beta chain was recovered during a study of blood T cell repertoires in COVID-19. Study context: Sample material is recorded as cDNA or gDNA derived from T cells, B-cell-depleted T cells, or PBMCs.

Germline V lookup: CDR1 SGHDT, CDR2 YYEEEE. The CDR3 sequence is 17 residues long. The germline V and J ends were trimmed by 4 bases and 0 bases, with 19 bases remaining between them. Authors' analysis steps: Amplification of reference gene primers was used by the study to estimate nucleated cell counts. The repertoire was sequenced with immunoSEQ multiplex PCR; TCRdb's copy has only in-frame clones and lacks some. The DNA gave D and trimming, while V, J and clone size come from that table. Among approximately 180,000 clones, about 85% were seen once, and the ten largest hold 9.8%. The sequenced sample consisted of peripheral blood. This clonotype was sampled from a woman older than 75 with acute or convalescent COVID-19. The chain combines TRBV5-6 with TRBJ1-1, with D possibly TRBD1 on 6 matching bases. DNA of the CDR3: TGTGCCAGCAGCCCCCCCCCGGGACAAAATATGAACACTGAAGCTTTCTTT. Protein: CASSPPPGQNMNTEAFF.